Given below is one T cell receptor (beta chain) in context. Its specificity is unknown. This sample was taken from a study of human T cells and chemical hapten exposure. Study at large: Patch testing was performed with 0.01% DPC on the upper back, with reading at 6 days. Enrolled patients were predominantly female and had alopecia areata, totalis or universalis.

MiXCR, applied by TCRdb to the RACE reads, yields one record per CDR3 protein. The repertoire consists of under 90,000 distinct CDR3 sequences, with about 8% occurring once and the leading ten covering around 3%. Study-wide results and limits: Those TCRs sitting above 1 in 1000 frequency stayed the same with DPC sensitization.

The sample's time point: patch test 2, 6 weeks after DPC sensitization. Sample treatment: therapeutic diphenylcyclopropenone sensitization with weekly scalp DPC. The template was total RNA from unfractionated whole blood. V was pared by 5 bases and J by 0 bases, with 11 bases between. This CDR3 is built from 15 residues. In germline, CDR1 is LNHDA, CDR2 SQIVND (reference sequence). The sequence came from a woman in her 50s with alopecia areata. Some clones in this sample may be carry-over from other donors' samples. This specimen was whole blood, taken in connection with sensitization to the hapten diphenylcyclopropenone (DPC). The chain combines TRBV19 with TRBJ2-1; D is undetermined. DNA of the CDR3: TGTGCCAGTAGTCGTCCCCAAAGCTCCTACAATGAGCAGTTCTTC. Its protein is CASSRPQSSYNEQFF.